These T cell receptor beta chains were read from a single sample in a study of blood T cell repertoires in COVID-19. Clones were sequenced by immunoSEQ multiplex PCR, and TCRdb holds only the in-frame ones, with some missing. The top ten hold approximately 3.3% of the sample, which has a few hundred thousand clones, roughly nine tenths seen once. Source material: PBMCs or T cells enriched from blood (not recorded which). These receptors were obtained from a woman between 45 and 65 years old in a cohort exposed to, infected with or recovered from COVID-19 (not recorded which). CDR3s include the opening cysteine and the closing phenylalanine or tryptophan. Each record gives: V gene, D gene, clone size, J gene, CDR3 protein, CDR3 DNA. A D gene is named only where the DNA matches it firmly. For some rows the clone size is stated as once, few or many, or as a class when expanded; others skip it.

v_call: TRBV5-1
d_call: TRBD1
clone_size: NA
j_call: TRBJ2-3
cdr3_aa: CASRSTGQGGTDTQYF
cdr3_nt: TGCGCCAGCAGATCGACCGGACAGGGGGGCACAGATACGCAGTATTTT

v_call: TRBV2
d_call: NA
clone_size: NA
j_call: TRBJ2-7
cdr3_aa: CASSGKPGEQYF
cdr3_nt: TGTGCCAGCAGTGGCAAACCGGGCGAGCAGTACTTC

v_call: TRBV7-2
d_call: NA
clone_size: NA
j_call: TRBJ2-1
cdr3_aa: CASSPGAAGPREQFF
cdr3_nt: TGTGCCAGCAGCCCAGGTGCGGCGGGCCCCCGTGAGCAGTTCTTC

v_call: TRBV4-3
d_call: NA
clone_size: once
j_call: TRBJ2-2
cdr3_aa: CASSQDRGIGELFF
cdr3_nt: TGCGCCAGCAGCCAAGATAGGGGGATCGGGGAGCTGTTTTTT

v_call: TRBV10-2
d_call: NA
clone_size: NA
j_call: TRBJ1-5
cdr3_aa: CASSTLGRSNQPQHF
cdr3_nt: TGCGCCAGCTCCACCCTAGGTCGTAGCAATCAGCCCCAGCATTTT

v_call: TRBV24-1
d_call: TRBD2
clone_size: NA
j_call: TRBJ2-3
cdr3_aa: CATSGLKGGGGAPDTQYF
cdr3_nt: TGTGCCACCAGTGGGCTGAAAGGCGGCGGGGGGGCACCAGATACGCAGTATTTT

v_call: TRBV28
d_call: TRBD1
clone_size: NA
j_call: TRBJ1-1
cdr3_aa: CASSDLTIMDRENTEAFF
cdr3_nt: TGTGCCAGCAGCGATCTGACAATAATGGACAGGGAGAACACTGAAGCTTTCTTT

v_call: TRBV7-2
d_call: NA
clone_size: once
j_call: TRBJ1-2
cdr3_aa: CASSQVNYGYTF
cdr3_nt: TGTGCCAGCAGCCAGGTTAACTATGGCTACACCTTC

v_call: TRBV5-4
d_call: TRBD1
clone_size: NA
j_call: TRBJ1-2
cdr3_aa: CASSLTPRGRRIYGYTF
cdr3_nt: TGTGCCAGCAGCTTAACGCCCAGGGGGCGACGGATCTATGGCTACACCTTC

v_call: TRBV30
d_call: NA
clone_size: NA
j_call: TRBJ2-7
cdr3_aa: CAWSPLGSQNYEQYF
cdr3_nt: TGTGCCTGGAGTCCACTCGGGAGCCAGAACTACGAGCAGTACTTC

v_call: TRBV4-3
d_call: TRBD1
clone_size: NA
j_call: TRBJ2-7
cdr3_aa: CASSQDWRQGPSRYF
cdr3_nt: TGCGCCAGCAGCCAAGATTGGAGACAGGGCCCCTCTCGTTACTTC

v_call: TRBV5-1
d_call: NA
clone_size: NA
j_call: TRBJ2-7
cdr3_aa: CASSLGQMYEQYF
cdr3_nt: TGCGCCAGCAGCTTGGGACAGATGTACGAGCAGTACTTC

v_call: TRBV9
d_call: TRBD1
clone_size: NA
j_call: TRBJ1-4
cdr3_aa: CASSVDGTGEEKLFF
cdr3_nt: TGTGCCAGCAGCGTAGATGGGACAGGGGAGGAAAAACTGTTTTTT

v_call: TRBV4-3
d_call: NA
clone_size: NA
j_call: TRBJ1-3
cdr3_aa: CASSQDQKTGNTIYF
cdr3_nt: TGCGCCAGCAGCCAAGACCAAAAAACTGGAAACACCATATATTTT

v_call: TRBV3-1/TRBV3-2
d_call: NA
clone_size: NA
j_call: TRBJ1-2
cdr3_aa: CASSQDNRFNYGYTF
cdr3_nt: TGTGCCAGCAGCCAAGATAACAGGTTCAACTATGGCTACACCTTC

v_call: TRBV7-2
d_call: TRBD1
clone_size: NA
j_call: TRBJ2-3
cdr3_aa: CASSPGGHRGDTQYF
cdr3_nt: TGTGCCAGCAGCCCAGGGGGACACCGCGGAGATACGCAGTATTTT

v_call: TRBV18
d_call: NA
clone_size: NA
j_call: TRBJ1-6
cdr3_aa: CASRTQNSPLHF
cdr3_nt: TGTGCCAGCCGTACACAGAATTCACCCCTCCACTTT

v_call: TRBV7-2
d_call: NA
clone_size: NA
j_call: TRBJ1-6
cdr3_aa: CASSLVGSDNSPLHF
cdr3_nt: TGTGCCAGCAGCTTAGTTGGTTCGGATAATTCACCCCTCCACTTT

v_call: TRBV19
d_call: NA
clone_size: few
j_call: TRBJ2-1
cdr3_aa: CASSIGGTMYNEQFF
cdr3_nt: TGTGCCAGTAGTATCGGCGGGACCATGTACAATGAGCAGTTCTTC

v_call: TRBV11-2
d_call: TRBD1
clone_size: NA
j_call: TRBJ2-5
cdr3_aa: CASSSGVLRQGAGETQYF
cdr3_nt: TGTGCCAGCAGCTCAGGGGTGCTGAGACAGGGGGCCGGGGAGACCCAGTACTTC

v_call: TRBV7-8
d_call: TRBD1
clone_size: NA
j_call: TRBJ1-1
cdr3_aa: CASSPRTGKGEAFF
cdr3_nt: TGTGCCAGCAGCCCGCGGACAGGGAAAGGTGAAGCTTTCTTT

v_call: TRBV27
d_call: TRBD1
clone_size: NA
j_call: TRBJ2-1
cdr3_aa: CASSLGTGVFYNEQFF
cdr3_nt: TGTGCCAGCAGTTTAGGGACAGGGGTTTTTTACAATGAGCAGTTCTTC

v_call: TRBV18
d_call: TRBD2
clone_size: NA
j_call: TRBJ2-7
cdr3_aa: CASSPPSGGPYEQYF
cdr3_nt: TGTGCCAGCTCACCACCGAGCGGGGGTCCCTACGAGCAGTACTTC

v_call: TRBV5-1
d_call: NA
clone_size: NA
j_call: TRBJ1-2
cdr3_aa: CASSLYFGRGNHNLLKANYGYTF
cdr3_nt: TGCGCCAGCAGCTTGTATTTCGGCCGGGGGAATCACAATCTTTTAAAGGCTAACTATGGCTACACCTTC

v_call: TRBV18
d_call: TRBD1
clone_size: NA
j_call: TRBJ1-1
cdr3_aa: CASSPHVQGENTEAFF
cdr3_nt: TGTGCCAGCTCACCACACGTTCAGGGGGAGAACACTGAAGCTTTCTTT

v_call: TRBV5-1
d_call: NA
clone_size: NA
j_call: TRBJ2-2
cdr3_aa: CASSWDKPYGELFF
cdr3_nt: TGCGCCAGCAGCTGGGACAAACCCTACGGGGAGCTGTTTTTT

v_call: TRBV19
d_call: TRBD1
clone_size: NA
j_call: TRBJ1-5
cdr3_aa: CASSIGGQGRNQPQHF
cdr3_nt: TGTGCCAGTAGTATAGGGGGACAGGGTAGGAACCAGCCCCAGCATTTT

v_call: TRBV7-9
d_call: TRBD1
clone_size: NA
j_call: TRBJ2-7
cdr3_aa: CASSLTGVEQYF
cdr3_nt: TGTGCCAGCAGCTTGACAGGGGTCGAGCAGTACTTC

v_call: TRBV19
d_call: TRBD1
clone_size: NA
j_call: TRBJ1-5
cdr3_aa: CASRGQGNLYSNQPQHF
cdr3_nt: TGTGCCAGCCGGGGACAGGGCAATCTTTATAGCAATCAGCCCCAGCATTTT

v_call: TRBV5-5
d_call: TRBD1
clone_size: NA
j_call: TRBJ1-6
cdr3_aa: CASSQVRDRVSPLHF
cdr3_nt: TGTGCCAGCAGCCAGGTGCGGGACAGGGTGTCACCCCTCCACTTT

v_call: TRBV7-2
d_call: TRBD1
clone_size: once
j_call: TRBJ2-7
cdr3_aa: CASSSGQGLRYEQYF
cdr3_nt: TGTGCCAGCAGCTCCGGACAGGGTCTCCGCTACGAGCAGTACTTC

v_call: TRBV7-9
d_call: NA
clone_size: NA
j_call: TRBJ2-2
cdr3_aa: CASSLVGSGELFF
cdr3_nt: TGTGCCAGCAGCTTAGTAGGGAGCGGGGAGCTGTTTTTT

v_call: TRBV10-1
d_call: TRBD2
clone_size: NA
j_call: TRBJ2-5
cdr3_aa: CASSEGTSGEAETQYF
cdr3_nt: TGCGCCAGCAGTGAAGGGACTAGCGGGGAGGCGGAGACCCAGTACTTC

v_call: TRBV19
d_call: NA
clone_size: NA
j_call: TRBJ1-5
cdr3_aa: CASRAWGDNQPQHF
cdr3_nt: TGTGCCAGTAGGGCGTGGGGGGACAATCAGCCCCAGCATTTT

v_call: TRBV5-5
d_call: TRBD1
clone_size: few
j_call: TRBJ1-1
cdr3_aa: CASSFTGAGTEAFF
cdr3_nt: TGTGCCAGCAGCTTCACAGGGGCCGGGACTGAAGCTTTCTTT

v_call: TRBV4-3
d_call: NA
clone_size: NA
j_call: TRBJ1-2
cdr3_aa: CASSQEAGAAVGYTF
cdr3_nt: TGCGCCAGCAGCCAAGAGGCGGGGGCCGCGGTCGGCTACACCTTC

v_call: TRBV6-2/TRBV6-3
d_call: NA
clone_size: NA
j_call: TRBJ1-2
cdr3_aa: CASSSAGGGYTF
cdr3_nt: TGTGCCAGCAGTTCCGCCGGTGGTGGCTACACCTTC

v_call: TRBV9
d_call: TRBD2
clone_size: NA
j_call: TRBJ2-1
cdr3_aa: CASSVLRGEMYNEQFF
cdr3_nt: TGTGCCAGCAGCGTCCTCCGGGGGGAAATGTACAATGAGCAGTTCTTC

v_call: TRBV11-3
d_call: NA
clone_size: once
j_call: TRBJ2-1
cdr3_aa: CASSLEGGGNEQFF
cdr3_nt: TGTGCCAGCAGCTTAGAGGGTGGGGGGAATGAGCAGTTCTTC

v_call: TRBV10-2
d_call: NA
clone_size: few
j_call: TRBJ1-6
cdr3_aa: CASSESQVSPLHF
cdr3_nt: TGCGCCAGCAGTGAGTCACAGGTTTCACCCCTCCACTTT

v_call: TRBV30
d_call: NA
clone_size: NA
j_call: TRBJ1-2
cdr3_aa: CAWNPSSVDYGYTF
cdr3_nt: TGTGCCTGGAACCCCTCTTCGGTGGACTATGGCTACACCTTC

v_call: TRBV4-3
d_call: NA
clone_size: few
j_call: TRBJ1-2
cdr3_aa: CASSQVLSSGTSYTF
cdr3_nt: TGCGCCAGCAGCCAAGTGTTGTCTTCGGGAACGTCCTACACCTTC

v_call: TRBV5-1
d_call: NA
clone_size: NA
j_call: TRBJ2-2
cdr3_aa: CASSLRDTGELFF
cdr3_nt: TGCGCCAGCAGCTTGCGAGATACCGGGGAGCTGTTTTTT

v_call: TRBV28
d_call: TRBD1
clone_size: NA
j_call: TRBJ1-2
cdr3_aa: CASSFPDRAVRGYTF
cdr3_nt: TGTGCCAGCAGTTTCCCGGACAGGGCCGTACGAGGCTACACCTTC

v_call: TRBV10-3
d_call: TRBD1
clone_size: NA
j_call: TRBJ1-1
cdr3_aa: CAIGGDSNEAFF
cdr3_nt: TGTGCCATCGGCGGGGACAGTAATGAAGCTTTCTTT

v_call: TRBV9
d_call: NA
clone_size: NA
j_call: TRBJ1-1
cdr3_aa: CASKPPSVTEAFF
cdr3_nt: TGTGCCAGCAAGCCTCCTTCGGTCACTGAAGCTTTCTTT

v_call: TRBV30
d_call: NA
clone_size: NA
j_call: TRBJ2-5
cdr3_aa: CAWGGGETQYF
cdr3_nt: TGTGCCTGGGGTGGGGGGGAGACCCAGTACTTC

v_call: TRBV19
d_call: TRBD1
clone_size: NA
j_call: TRBJ1-5
cdr3_aa: CASSTTGKEPQHF
cdr3_nt: TGTGCCAGTAGTACGACAGGGAAGGAGCCCCAGCATTTT

v_call: TRBV10-2
d_call: TRBD1
clone_size: NA
j_call: TRBJ2-7
cdr3_aa: CASSDRLGTGHSYEQYF
cdr3_nt: TGCGCCAGCAGTGACCGGCTAGGGACAGGGCACTCCTACGAGCAGTACTTC

v_call: TRBV9
d_call: NA
clone_size: NA
j_call: TRBJ1-6
cdr3_aa: CASSVGWAGESPLHF
cdr3_nt: TGTGCCAGCAGCGTAGGTTGGGCAGGGGAGTCACCCCTCCACTTT

v_call: TRBV6-2/TRBV6-3
d_call: NA
clone_size: NA
j_call: TRBJ1-5
cdr3_aa: CASSHRTERQPQHF
cdr3_nt: TGTGCCAGCAGCCACAGGACAGAGAGGCAGCCCCAGCATTTT

v_call: TRBV7-2
d_call: NA
clone_size: NA
j_call: TRBJ1-2
cdr3_aa: CASSLMGAGSVGYTF
cdr3_nt: TGTGCCAGCAGCTTAATGGGCGCGGGGTCTGTTGGCTACACCTTC

v_call: TRBV6-5
d_call: NA
clone_size: NA
j_call: TRBJ1-4
cdr3_aa: CASSELVNEKLFF
cdr3_nt: TGTGCCAGCTCGGAACTAGTTAATGAAAAACTGTTTTTT

v_call: TRBV5-4
d_call: NA
clone_size: NA
j_call: TRBJ2-2
cdr3_aa: CASSSQQANTGELFF
cdr3_nt: TGTGCCAGCAGCTCACAGCAGGCGAACACCGGGGAGCTGTTTTTT

v_call: TRBV4-1
d_call: TRBD2
clone_size: NA
j_call: TRBJ2-1
cdr3_aa: CASSPRGSGTSGGSNEQFF
cdr3_nt: TGCGCCAGCAGCCCGAGGGGGTCCGGGACTAGCGGGGGGTCCAATGAGCAGTTCTTC